This T cell receptor beta chain was recorded in a study of control samples from healthy donors and cancer patients. Generated by immunoSEQ multiplex PCR, the TCRdb table keeps only in-frame clones and is missing some. The table lists some 80,000 clones, nearly 90% of them singletons, with less than 7% in the top ten. The germline V gene encodes CDR1 LGHDT and CDR2 YNNKEL (reference sequence). Unmatched junction bases numbered 5, after V lost 0 bases and J lost 6 bases. The CDR3 is made up of 16 amino acids. The sample taken for sequencing was blood. The chain is built from TRBV3-1 (or the pseudogene TRBV3-2) and TRBJ2-3; 11 bases match TRBD1. This sequence was found in a man aged 50-59 years in good health. This CDR3 reads CASSQERTGGADTQYF. CDR3 nucleotide sequence: TGTGCCAGCAGCCAAGAACGGACAGGGGGCGCGGATACGCAGTATTTT.